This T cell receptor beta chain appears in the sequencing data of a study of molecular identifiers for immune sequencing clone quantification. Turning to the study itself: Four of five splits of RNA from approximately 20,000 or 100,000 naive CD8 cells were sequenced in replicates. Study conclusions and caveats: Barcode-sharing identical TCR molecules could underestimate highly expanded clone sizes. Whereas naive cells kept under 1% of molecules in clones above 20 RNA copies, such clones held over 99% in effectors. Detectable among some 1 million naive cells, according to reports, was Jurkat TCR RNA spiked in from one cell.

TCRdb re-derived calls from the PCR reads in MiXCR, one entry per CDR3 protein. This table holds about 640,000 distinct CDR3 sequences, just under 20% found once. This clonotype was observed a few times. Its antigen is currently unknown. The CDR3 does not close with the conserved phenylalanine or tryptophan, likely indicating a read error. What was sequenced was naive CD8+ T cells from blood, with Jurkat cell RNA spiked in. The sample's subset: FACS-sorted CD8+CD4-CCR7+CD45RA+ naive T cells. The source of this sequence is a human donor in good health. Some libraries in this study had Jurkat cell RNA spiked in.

The CDR3 DNA is TGCGCCAGCAGTCAAGAGCGACAGGGGGCCTCCTTGAACACTGAAGCTTTCCTT. Protein sequence: CASSQERQGASLNTEAFL. The chain combines TRBV4-3 with TRBJ1-1, with 10 bases that match TRBD1. The CDR3 covers 18 residues. Germline V gene lookup returns CDR1 LGHNA and CDR2 YSLEER.